This T cell receptor (beta chain) emerged from a study of T cell responses to AZD1222 COVID-19 vaccine. Study-level points and caveats: Reports indicate that nearly half of spike-specific TCRs are directed at unmutated variant regions. In a largely white British group with more females than males, clonal diversity was possibly underestimated.

Clones were read by immunoSEQ multiplex PCR, and TCRdb kept only the in-frame ones, dropping some. The sample has under 200,000 clones, 92% seen once. The CDR3 length is 15 residues. V was pared by 4 bases and J by 6 bases, with 8 bases of the junction left unmatched. Germline V lookup: CDR1 SGHDT, CDR2 YYEEEE. For this clone: As yet, its antigen is unknown.

Analysis merged second doses at about 4 or about 12 weeks. This chain uses TRBV5-6 with TRBJ2-7, with TRBD1 identical over 12 bases. Sequenced here: peripheral blood, sampled 28 days after the second AZD1222 dose. The clonotype comes from an adult who received the AZD1222 COVID-19 vaccine. CDR3 amino acids: CASSARDRGLGEQYF. DNA for the CDR3: TGTGCCAGCAGCGCCAGGGACAGGGGGCTGGGCGAGCAGTACTTC. The variable domain in full, completed from reference TRBV5-6 and TRBJ2-7, reads DAGVTQSPTHLIKTRGQQVTLRCSPKSGHDTVSWYQQALGQGPQFIFQYYEEEERQRGNFPDRFSGHQFPNYSSELNVNALLLGDSALYLCASSARDRGLGEQYFGPGTRLTVT.